The rows below give T cell receptor beta chains drawn from one sample of a study of T cell changes during pregnancy in multiple sclerosis. TCRdb's copy holds only in-frame clones and misses some; the assay was immunoSEQ multiplex PCR. The sample yields approximately 80,000 clones, 91% seen once. The source material was PBMCs, sampled in the first trimester of pregnancy. All receptors derive from a female donor in good health, serving as a control in a pregnancy study. Some clones in this sample may be carry-over from other donors' samples. Each CDR3 is given without its conserved first and last residue. Fields, in order: J gene, V gene, CDR3 protein.

TRBJ1-1 | TRBV19 | ASSIGGPEAF
TRBJ1-3 | TRBV28 | ASSTGVGNTIY
TRBJ1-3 | TRBV5-1 | ASSFTILGTVGSGNTIY
TRBJ1-3 | TRBV7-2 | ASSLVTGAGNTIY
TRBJ1-2 | TRBV4-3 | ASSQRQGVGYGYT
TRBJ1-2 | TRBV28 | ASSPPGVSHGYT
TRBJ2-7 | TRBV28 | ASSWDRSYEQY
TRBJ2-1 | TRBV9 | ASSVGGSGGEEQF
TRBJ2-1 | TRBV9 | ASSVDLSGGIKNEQF
TRBJ1-2 | TRBV29-1 | SAWTGGYGYT
TRBJ1-4 | TRBV27 | ASMGRGLGREKLF
. | TRBV6-6 | ASSIAEYEQY
TRBJ2-7 | TRBV2 | ASKAEPPGYEQY
TRBJ2-1 | TRBV7-9 | ASSGVTSGMFYEQF
TRBJ2-7 | TRBV7-2 | ASSLTGTGTTYEQY
TRBJ2-6 | TRBV7-9 | ASTKQSPGANVLT
TRBJ2-7 | TRBV5-5 | ASSIDLTYSYEQY
TRBJ2-3 | TRBV18 | ASSRGTGRTDTQY
TRBJ2-2 | TRBV5-1 | ASSPETGNGGTGELF
TRBJ2-1 | TRBV11-2 | ASSSHTRRRNQF
TRBJ2-3 | TRBV28 | ASSLRGGVTDTQY
TRBJ2-2 | TRBV9 | ATRGTSDPTGELF
TRBJ2-6 | TRBV4-2 | ASSNRQGSGANVLT
TRBJ2-3 | TRBV7-8 | ASSLDRGDTQY
TRBJ2-1 | TRBV27 | ASSLARVAGGESYNEQF
TRBJ1-2 | TRBV27 | ASSYRGGNYGYT
TRBJ2-1 | TRBV7-9 | ASTRGNEQF
TRBJ1-2 | TRBV4-1 | ASSQVYRGDYGYT
TRBJ2-1 | TRBV19 | ASSTGRGGNEQF
TRBJ2-2 | TRBV7-9 | ASSSITRAPTGELF
TRBJ2-4 | TRBV27 | ASSRQGAKNIQY
TRBJ2-1 | TRBV7-2 | ASTPAPRGEEQF
TRBJ2-2 | TRBV5-4 | ASSLEGGRGTGELF
TRBJ2-2 | TRBV19 | ASSMGGQGLTGELF
TRBJ2-7 | TRBV7-2 | ASSLSLGEQY
TRBJ1-1 | TRBV11-2 | ASSRGQGMNTEAF
TRBJ2-5 | TRBV4-2 | ASSQEGLAGGPRETQY
TRBJ1-1 | TRBV6-1 | ASSVNQGAPTEAF
TRBJ1-2 | TRBV6-6 | ASTRGEAGYT
TRBJ2-7 | TRBV29-1 | SPEDGASSYEQY
TRBJ2-7 | TRBV9 | ASSETLSGNSYEQY
TRBJ2-7 | TRBV27 | ASSSSGQGHEQY